This entry features one T cell receptor beta chain sequence. Its antigen remains unknown. Germline V gene sequence: CDR1 SGHVS, CDR2 FQNEAQ. This CDR3 has 15 residues. Each CDR3 protein gets one entry in TCRdb, which reprocessed the 5' RACE reads and gives no DNA. The sample shows tens of thousands of distinct CDR3 sequences, and 50% to 75% sits with its ten largest clones. The sample is drawn from a study of T cells expressing NK-cell markers. General observations from the study: A few donors' CD3+CD56-NKG2C+ cells were dominated by the same clonotypes. Uncertainty persisted over the HCMV specificity of expanded NKG2C+ T cell clones.

Source material: blood T cells: a sorted CD56 or NKG2C T cell subset, CD4+ or CD8+ T cells, or bulk PBMC T cells (not recorded which). The chain joins TRBV7-8 to TRBJ1-1; TCRdb outputs TRBD1, but without DNA this stays unchecked. The source is a woman between 18 and 69 years old in good health. CDR3: CASSPRGTMNTEAFF.